The 10 T cell receptor beta chains listed next were all sequenced from one sample in a study of blood T cell repertoires in COVID-19. Sequencing used immunoSEQ multiplex PCR; TCRdb keeps in-frame clones, though not all of them. The sample consists of around 200,000 clones, about 81% of them appearing once. Input material: PBMCs or T cells enriched from blood (not recorded which). The source is a man in his forties or fifties who had recovered from COVID-19.

The chain couples TRBV9 to TRBJ2-2, with 7 positions matching TRBD1. The V segment lost 4 bases and the J segment 2 bases; nucleotides outside the gene matches: 8. This CDR3 region has 16 residues. The germline gives CDR1 SGDLS, CDR2 YYNGEE. CDR3 DNA: TGTGCCAGCAGCCCAAGGACAGGAGTAAACACCGGGGAGCTGTTTTTT. Protein sequence: CASSPRTGVNTGELFF.

This chain's CDR3 is CASSQTSSGRVGEQFF. CDR3 coding DNA: TGTGCCAGCTCACAAACATCTAGCGGGAGGGTAGGTGAGCAGTTCTTC. The rearrangement joins TRBV18 to TRBJ2-1; TRBD2 aligns across 12 bases. The trim removed 4 bases at V and 9 bases at J, leaving 10 bases unmatched. From germline, CDR1 is KGHSH and CDR2 LQKENI. The CDR3 covers 16 residues.

This rearrangement joins TRBV6-2 or TRBV6-3 to TRBJ1-1; D gene unclear. From germline, CDR1 is MNHEY and CDR2 SVGEGT. There are 16 residues in the CDR3. V lost 0 bases to trimming and J lost 3 bases, with 14 bases between them. The CDR3 loop is CASSYSYGGRDTEAFF. As DNA, the CDR3 is TGTGCCAGCAGTTACTCATATGGTGGTCGGGACACTGAAGCTTTCTTT.

This chain links TRBV5-4 with TRBJ2-2; TRBD2 aligns across 9 bases. CDR1 and CDR2 (germline): SGHNT, YYREEE (reference sequence). The CDR3 has 15 amino acids. V lost 4 bases to trimming and J lost 4 bases; unmatched junction nucleotides: 5. The CDR3 DNA reads as TGTGCCAGCAGCCCCCTAGCGGGGTCCACCGGGGAGCTGTTTTTT. Translation: CASSPLAGSTGELFF.

This clone was seen a handful of times. The CDR3 DNA follows: TGTGCCAGCAGTTTACGTCCCGGGGAGCTGTTTTTT. This sequence encodes CASSLRPGELFF. V is TRBV28 and J is TRBJ2-2; D unresolved. CDR1 and CDR2 from the germline V gene are MDHEN and SYDVKM. This CDR3 has 12 residues. V dropped 2 bases and J dropped 6 bases, with 4 bases sitting between them. Combining the CDR3 with reference TRBV28 and TRBJ2-2 gives the whole variable domain DVKVTQSSRYLVKRTGEKVFLECVQDMDHENMFWYRQDPGLGLRLIYFSYDVKMKEKGDIPEGYSVSREKKERFSLILESASTNQTSMYLCASSLRPGELFFGEGSRLTVL.

J is TRBJ2-7 and V is TRBV25-1; 13 bases match TRBD2. CDR1 is MGHDK and CDR2 is SYGVNS in the germline V gene. J gave up 4 bases and V 6 bases, and 3 bases lay outside the gene matches. This CDR3 comprises 14 residues. The CDR3 coding sequence is TGTGCCAGCAGGGCGACTAGCGGGGGGTACGAGCAGTACTTC. Amino acids: CASRATSGGYEQYF.

This clone was found once. This chain connects TRBV6-2 or TRBV6-3 to TRBJ2-3; D perhaps matches TRBD2 (7 bases). Trimming cost V 6 bases and J 3 bases, with 19 bases left between them. The V gene's germline CDR1 is MNHEY and CDR2 SVGEGT. The CDR3 is 16 residues long. The CDR3 nucleotides read TGTGCCAGCAGCCGAGCTGCGGGGGCGGGAACAGATACGCAGTATTTT. Amino acid sequence: CASSRAAGAGTDTQYF.

V is TRBV19 and J is TRBJ2-7; TRBD2 matches 7 bases. The CDR3 consists of 13 residues. Germline V lookup: CDR1 LNHDA, CDR2 SQIVND (reference sequence). V dropped 6 bases and J dropped 2; count of bases not matched to a gene: 4. CDR3 residues: CASRSGVTYEQYF. The DNA of the CDR3 is TGTGCCAGTAGAAGCGGGGTTACCTACGAGCAGTACTTC. Complete variable domain (other parts from reference TRBV19 and TRBJ2-7): DGGITQSPKYLFRKEGQNVTLSCEQNLNHDAMYWYRQDPGQGLRLIYYSQIVNDFQKGDIAEGYSVSREKKESFPLTVTSAQKNPTAFYLCASRSGVTYEQYFGPGTRLTVT.

The CDR3 sequence is CSGWDRGYGNEQFF. Here the CDR3 DNA reads TGCAGCGGTTGGGACAGGGGATATGGCAATGAGCAGTTCTTC. J is TRBJ2-1 and V is TRBV29-1; 10 bases fit TRBD1. Germline CDR1 is SQVTM and CDR2 is ANQGSEA. This CDR3 comprises 14 residues. Trimming removed 7 bases from V and 6 bases from J; junction bases left unmatched: 9.

Only a few counts were recorded for this clone. The chain recombines TRBV12-5 with TRBJ1-2; D possibly corresponds to TRBD1 (5 bases). CDR1 and CDR2 from the germline V gene are LGHNT and FRNRAP. The CDR3 has 12 amino acids. The ends were cut back, 6 bases at V and 8 bases at J, with 13 bases in the middle. This chain's CDR3 is CASGGRDPGYTF. DNA of the CDR3: TGTGCTAGTGGGGGGAGGGACCCCGGCTACACCTTC.